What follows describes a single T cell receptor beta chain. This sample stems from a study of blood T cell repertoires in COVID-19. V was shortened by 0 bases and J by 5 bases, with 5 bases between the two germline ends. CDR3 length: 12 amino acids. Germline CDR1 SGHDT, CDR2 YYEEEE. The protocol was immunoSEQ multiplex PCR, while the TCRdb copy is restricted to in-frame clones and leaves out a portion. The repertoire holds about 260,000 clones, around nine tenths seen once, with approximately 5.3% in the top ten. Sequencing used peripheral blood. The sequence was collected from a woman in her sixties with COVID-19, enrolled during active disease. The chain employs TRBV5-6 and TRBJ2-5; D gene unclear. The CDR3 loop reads CASSLVRETQYF. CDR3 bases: TGTGCCAGCAGCTTGGTGAGGGAGACCCAGTACTTC.